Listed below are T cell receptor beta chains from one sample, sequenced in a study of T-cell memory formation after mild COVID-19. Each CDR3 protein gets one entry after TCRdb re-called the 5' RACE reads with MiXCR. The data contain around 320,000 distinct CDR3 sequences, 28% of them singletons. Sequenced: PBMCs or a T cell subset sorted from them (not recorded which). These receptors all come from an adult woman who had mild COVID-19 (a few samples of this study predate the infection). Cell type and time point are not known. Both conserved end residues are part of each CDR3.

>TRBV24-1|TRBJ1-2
CATSGAGNYGYTF
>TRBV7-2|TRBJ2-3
CASSLGLATSTDTQYF
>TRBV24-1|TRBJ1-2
CATSGYRSDGYTF
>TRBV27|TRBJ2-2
CASTLGRQGYTGELFF
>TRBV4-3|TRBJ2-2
CASSQVYSGRIYWELFF
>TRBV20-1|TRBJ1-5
CSARDAVYWGNQPQHF
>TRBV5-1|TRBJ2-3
CASSSAPGLSTDTQYF
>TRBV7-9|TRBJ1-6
CASSLEWNSPLHF
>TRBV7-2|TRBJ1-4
CASGTEARINEKLFF
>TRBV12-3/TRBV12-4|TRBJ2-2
CASSLSTNTGELFF
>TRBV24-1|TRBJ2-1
CATIQGLDRYNEQFF
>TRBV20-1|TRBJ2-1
CSANERGPYNEQFF
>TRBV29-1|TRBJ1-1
CSGSRVNTEAFF
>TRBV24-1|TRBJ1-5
CATTTGPEGNQPQHF
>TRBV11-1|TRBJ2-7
CASSLWGTAASEQYF
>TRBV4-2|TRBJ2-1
CASSLQREDYNEQFF
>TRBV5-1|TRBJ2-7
CASSLPGTGYPDYEQYF
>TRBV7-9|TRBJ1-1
CASSSPRGGGTEAFF
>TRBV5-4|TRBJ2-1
CASSLSSGLAGNEQFF
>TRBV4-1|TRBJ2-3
CASSRLAGAYTDTQYF
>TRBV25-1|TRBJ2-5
CASSANRASIKETQYF
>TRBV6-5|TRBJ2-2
CASSREGQGSIGELFF
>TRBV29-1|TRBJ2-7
CSVVPGDLSYEQYF
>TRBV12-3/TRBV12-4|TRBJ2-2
CASTSGGARAGELFF
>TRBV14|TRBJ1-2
CASSQSGNGYTF
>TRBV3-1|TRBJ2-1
CASSHGLGYNEQFF
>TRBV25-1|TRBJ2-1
CASSDLPGGNNEQFF
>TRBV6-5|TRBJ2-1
CASSPRGGLEQFF
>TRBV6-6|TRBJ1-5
CASSYHRFPSEPQHF
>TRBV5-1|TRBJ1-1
CASSLAGTGGTEAFF
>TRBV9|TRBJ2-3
CASSTTRGADTQYF
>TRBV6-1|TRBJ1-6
CASRELRGIGYNSPLHF
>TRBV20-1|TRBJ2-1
CSARDRLAVINEQFF
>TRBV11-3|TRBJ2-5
CASSLRTSAQETQYF
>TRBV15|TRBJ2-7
CATSGQGHSYEQYF
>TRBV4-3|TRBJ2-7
CASSRTRGHLGEQYF
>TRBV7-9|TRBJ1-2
CASSLKSVLDYGYTF